These 23 T cell receptor beta chains came from one sample sequenced in a study of tumor and adjacent non-tumor tissue in lung cancer. The template was RNA from unsorted bulk tissue. The normal lung tissue was taken more than 3 cm from the tumor edge. The library came from three nested PCR rounds adapted from ARM-PCR protocols. TCRdb recomputed calls from the multiplex PCR reads with MiXCR, one row per CDR3 protein. The repertoire holds more than 45,000 distinct CDR3 sequences, with 74% as singletons. The source material was distant non-tumor lung tissue. These receptors originate from a woman in her sixties or seventies with non-small cell lung cancer.

Note on this clonotype: Compared with germline, one end of the junction differs, possibly owing to a read error. The rearrangement links TRBV11-3 to TRBJ2-3, with D perhaps assigned TRBD1 or TRBD2 (6 bases each). This CDR3 is 18 amino acids long. Germline V lookup: CDR1 SGHNT, CDR2 YENEEA. CDR3 DNA: TGTGCCAGCAGCTTAGATCAGGATGCCGGGGGCACCACATATACGCAGTATTTT. Its translation: CASSLDQDAGGTTYTQYF.

To note about this clonotype: A much more abundant neighbour one base away suggests this may be a read error. The genes are TRBV6-4 and TRBJ2-3; D possibly uses TRBD1 or TRBD2 (5 bases each). The CDR3 covers 15 residues. Germline V gene lookup returns CDR1 MRHNA and CDR2 SNTAGT. As DNA, the CDR3 is TGTGTCAGCAGTGACCAGAGGGGAGACACAGATACGCAGTATTTT. It specifies CVSSDQRGDTDTQYF.

A note on this clonotype: A much larger clone differs from this one at a single base, so this may be a read error. This chain uses TRBV20-1 with TRBJ2-7; no reliable D call. Trimming cost V 0 bases and J 0 bases, with 9 bases left between them. The CDR3 is 14 residues long. Germline V gives CDR1 DFQATT, CDR2 SNEGSKA (reference sequence). The CDR3 DNA sequence: TGCAGTGCTAGAGATGAAGCCGACTCCTACGAGCAGTACTTC. Residues: CSARDEADSYEQYF.

As regards this clonotype: The junction and the germline gene differ at one end; a read error may be behind it. V and J are TRBV6-2 or TRBV6-3 and TRBJ1-5; possible D gene TRBD1, 5 bases. The CDR3 runs 17 residues. Germline V lookup: CDR1 MNHEY, CDR2 SVGEGT. This CDR3 is CASSPWDYRSPNQPQRF. Written as DNA, the CDR3 is TGTGCCAGCAGCCCATGGGACTACAGGTCTCCGAATCAGCCCCAGCGTTTT.

The V call is TRBV4-3, the J call TRBJ2-3; maybe TRBD1 (6 bases). The assigned J gene may be wrong: the sequence end matches TRBJ1-5 better. CDR3 length: 15 amino acids. The germline gives CDR1 LGHNA, CDR2 YSLEER. Written as DNA, the CDR3 is TGCGCCAGCAGCCAAGTAGGGGGGGTCACAGATACGCAGCATTTT. Residues: CASSQVGGVTDTQHF.

Worth noting for this clonotype: The germline gene is not matched at one end of the junction; a read error may be the cause. CDR3 bases: TGCAGTGGGGCCAACCAAGAGTCCCAGTACTTC. It is translated as CSGANQESQYF. The chain joins TRBV20-1 to TRBJ2-5; D gene ambiguous. This CDR3 spans 11 amino acids. Germline-derived CDR1 and CDR2 are DFQATT and SNEGSKA (reference sequence).

In the case of this clonotype: Being one base from a much bigger clone, this may be a read error. The chain recombines TRBV14 with TRBJ1-6; D might be TRBD1 (5 bases). V was clipped by 4 bases and J by 10 bases, with 17 bases between them. CDR1 SGHDN and CDR2 FVKESK come from the germline V gene. The CDR3 spans 15 residues. CDR3 sequence: CASSPSPGGSSPLHF. In DNA, the CDR3 is TGTGCCAGCAGCCCTTCTCCCGGGGGGAGCTCACCCCTCCACTTT.

This clonotype came up once. Mismatch with germline at one junction end may stem from a read error. The chain has TRBV12-3 or TRBV12-4 and TRBJ1-2; 7 bases align to TRBD1. CDR3 size: 16 residues. Here the CDR3 reads CASSISGTAANYGHTF. The CDR3 DNA reads TGTGCCAGCAGTATTTCCGGGACAGCAGCTAATTATGGCCACACCTTC.

Concerning this clonotype itself: Sequence at one end of the junction differs from germline and may be a read error. This chain uses TRBV28 with TRBJ1-6, with D hard to call. This CDR3 is 14 amino acids long. Per the germline V gene, CDR1 is MDHEN and CDR2 is SYDVKM. This CDR3 reads CANSSSFAGSPLHF. CDR3 coding DNA: TGTGCCAACAGTTCGTCCTTCGCGGGTTCACCGCTCCACTTT.

With regard to this clonotype: One end of the junction fails to match germline, which may point to a read error. The chain recombines TRBV14 with TRBJ2-1; TRBD2 might be the D (6 bases). Per the germline V gene, CDR1 is SGHDN and CDR2 is FVKESK. The CDR3 extends over 13 amino acids. DNA of the CDR3: TGTGCCAGCAGCCAAGGACTAGTTGGTGAGCACTTCTTC. Translating it yields CASSQGLVGEHFF.

To note about this clonotype: One end of the junction varies from germline; a read error may be responsible. The gene calls are TRBV29-1 and TRBJ1-4; TRBD1 might be the D (5 bases). This CDR3 has 14 amino acids. The germline CDR1 and CDR2 sequences are SQVTM and ANQGSEA. The CDR3 loop is CSVEGSRDNEKLFF. The CDR3 DNA is TGCAGTGTTGAAGGGTCCAGGGATAATGAAAAACTGTTTTTT. The whole variable domain, remainder taken from reference TRBV29-1 and TRBJ1-4, is SAVISQKPSRDICQRGTSLTIQCQVDSQVTMMFWYRQQPGQSLTLIATANQGSEATYESGFVIDKFPISRPNLTFSTLTVSNMSPEDSSIYLCSVEGSRDNEKLFFGSGTQLSVL.

For this clonotype: Since no conserved phenylalanine or tryptophan closes the CDR3, a read error is the likely cause. The genes are TRBV4-2 and TRBJ2-2; 8 bases line up with TRBD2. The CDR3 runs 16 residues. CDR1 is LGHNA, CDR2 YNFKEQ, per germline. CDR3 sequence reads: CTSSQGAGGNTGELFY. The CDR3 DNA sequence: TGTACCAGCAGCCAAGGTGCGGGGGGGAACACCGGGGAGCTGTTTTAT.

On this clonotype itself: One junction end does not reproduce the germline sequence, and a read error may be involved. This rearrangement joins TRBV20-1 to TRBJ1-1; D uncertain. Germline CDR1 and CDR2: DFQATT and SNEGSKA (reference sequence). The length of the CDR3 is 16 residues. CDR3 residues: CSARDRLFLENTEAFF. DNA of the CDR3: TGCAGTGCAAGAGATCGGCTTTTTTTGGAAAACACTGAAGCTTTCTTT.

With respect to this clonotype: This likely comes from a read error, as the CDR3 has no conserved phenylalanine or tryptophan at its end. The chain employs TRBV6-5 and TRBJ2-7; D gene ambiguous. Germline V gene data show CDR1 as MNHEY and CDR2 as SVGAGI. The CDR3 length is 11 residues. Trimming cost V 9 bases and J 5 bases, with 11 bases left between them. CDR3 sequence: CASDYFDEQYS. The CDR3 DNA sequence: TGTGCCAGTGATTACTTCGACGAGCAGTACTCC.

Judged by abundance, this clonotype is medium-sized. The chain has TRBV6-2 or TRBV6-3 and TRBJ2-7; no firm D call. The V gene lost 1 base and the J gene lost 5 bases, with 3 bases spanning the gap. The CDR3 is made up of 11 amino acids. Germline V gives CDR1 MNHEY, CDR2 SVGEGT. The CDR3 DNA sequence: TGTGCCAGCAGTTACTTCGACGAGCAGTACTTC. The encoded protein is CASSYFDEQYF.

This clonotype showed up just a few times. This may be a read error, as it is one base from a much larger clone. The DNA for the CDR3 is TGCAGCGTATCTTCCTTCATTGCGGCTGAAGCTTTCTTT. Translated, it gives CSVSSFIAAEAFF. The chain links TRBV29-1 to TRBJ1-1; D ambiguous. This CDR3 has 13 residues. V lost 6 bases to trimming and J lost 6 bases, with 17 bases between them. Germline V gene data show CDR1 as SQVTM and CDR2 as ANQGSEA.

With respect to this clonotype: One end of the junction does not line up with germline, which may come from a read error. This rearrangement joins TRBV5-5 to TRBJ1-3; no clear D gene. CDR3 size: 15 residues. The V gene's germline CDR1 is SGHKS and CDR2 YYEKEE (reference sequence). This chain's CDR3 is CASSSPRGSGNTIHF. For the CDR3, the DNA is TGTGCCAGCAGCTCCCCAAGAGGCTCTGGAAACACCATACATTTT.

On this clonotype itself: An end of the junction does not agree with germline; a read error may underlie this. This sequence joins TRBV6-2 or TRBV6-3 and TRBJ2-3; 9 positions agree with TRBD2. The CDR3 loop spans 15 amino acids. Germline V lookup: CDR1 MNHEY, CDR2 SVGEGT. In DNA form, the CDR3 reads TGTGACAGCAGTTCGGGCGGGGGGGCACTAGATACGCAGTATTTT. This encodes CDSSSGGGALDTQYF.

Comment on this clonotype: This may come from a read error, since a much larger clone is one base off. CDR3 loop: CAISTGNPEQYF. CDR3 bases: TGTGCCATCAGTACCGGGAATCCTGAGCAGTACTTC. This chain links TRBV10-3 with TRBJ2-7, with a weak D call TRBD2 (5 bases). This CDR3 comprises 12 residues. CDR1 ENHRY and CDR2 SYGVKD come from the germline V gene. Trimming removed 5 bases at V and 7 bases at J, with 12 bases between.

This clonotype was seen once. Relative to the germline gene, one junction end is altered; a read error may explain this. The CDR3: CASSFAPNQPQHF. CDR3 nucleotide sequence: TGTGCCAGCAGTTTTGCCCCCAATCAGCCCCAGCACTTT. The genes are TRBV12-3 or TRBV12-4 and TRBJ1-5; unclear D gene. CDR3 size: 13 residues.

This clonotype was seen only once. The junction departs from the called germline gene at one end, perhaps through a read error. The genes are TRBV5-4 and TRBJ2-1; the D gene could be TRBD1 or TRBD2 (7 bases each). Germline CDR1 is SGHNT and CDR2 is YYREEE (reference sequence). The CDR3 loop spans 16 amino acids. This CDR3 reads CVSSQGGRGSNNEHFF. The CDR3 DNA sequence: TGTGTCAGCAGCCAGGGGGGGCGGGGTTCGAACAACGAGCACTTCTTC. Variable domain in full (rest from reference TRBV5-4 and TRBJ2-1): ETGVTQSPTHLIKTRGQQVTLRCSSQSGHNTVSWYQQALGQGPQFIFQYYREEENGRGNFPPRFSGLQFPNYSSELNVNALELDDSALYLCVSSQGGRGSNNEHFFGPGTRLTVL.

With respect to this clonotype: One end of the junction does not line up with germline, which may come from a read error. CDR3 DNA sequence: TGTAGCGTCCTCCAACTAGCACCAACGGTGGATACGCAGTATTTT. This translates into CSVLQLAPTVDTQYF. The chain is built from TRBV29-1 and TRBJ2-3, with a tentative D call TRBD2 (6 bases). The CDR3 runs 15 residues. The germline V gene has CDR1 SQVTM and CDR2 ANQGSEA.

This clonotype appeared many times. This chain links TRBV4-1 with TRBJ1-2, with D perhaps TRBD1 (5 bases). With 0 bases removed from V and 8 bases from J, the gap between germline ends came to 16 bases. CDR3 length equals 15 residues. CDR1 and CDR2 (germline): MGHRA, YSYEKL. CDR3 sequence reads: CASSQEESGNRGYTF. Written as DNA, the CDR3 is TGCGCCAGCAGCCAAGAGGAGTCAGGGAACAGGGGCTACACCTTC.